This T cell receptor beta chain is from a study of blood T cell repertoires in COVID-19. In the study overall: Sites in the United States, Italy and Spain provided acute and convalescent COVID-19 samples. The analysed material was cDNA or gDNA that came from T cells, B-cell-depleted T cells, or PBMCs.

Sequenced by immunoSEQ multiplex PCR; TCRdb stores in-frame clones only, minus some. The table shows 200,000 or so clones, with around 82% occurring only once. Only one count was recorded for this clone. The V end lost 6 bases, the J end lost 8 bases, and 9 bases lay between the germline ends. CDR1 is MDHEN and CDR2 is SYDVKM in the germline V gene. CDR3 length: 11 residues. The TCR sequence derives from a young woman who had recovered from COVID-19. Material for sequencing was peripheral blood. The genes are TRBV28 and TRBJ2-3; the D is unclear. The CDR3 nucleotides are TGTGCCAGCAGCCGGTCCTTTACGCAGTATTTT. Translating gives CASSRSFTQYF.